This T cell receptor beta chain originates from a study of beta chain features in type 1 diabetes. Reverse transcribing all isolated RNA meant expressed TCRB transcripts were sequenced. Here immunoSEQ multiplex PCR was the method, and the copy in TCRdb shows in-frame clones only, minus some. The repertoire holds under 450,000 clones, about 15% seen once, with about 0.04% in the top ten. The CDR3 covers 16 residues. V was pared by 0 bases and J by 3 bases, with 14 bases between. Looked up from germline, CDR1 is LNHNV and CDR2 is YYDKDF (reference sequence). The sample comprised naive CD4+ T cells from blood. The clonotype comes from a man aged 25-45 years in good health. The chain couples TRBV15 to TRBJ1-2; D remains unclear. This CDR3 reads CATSRDLKGKDYGYTF. The CDR3 coding sequence is TGTGCCACCAGCAGAGATTTAAAGGGAAAGGACTATGGCTACACCTTC.